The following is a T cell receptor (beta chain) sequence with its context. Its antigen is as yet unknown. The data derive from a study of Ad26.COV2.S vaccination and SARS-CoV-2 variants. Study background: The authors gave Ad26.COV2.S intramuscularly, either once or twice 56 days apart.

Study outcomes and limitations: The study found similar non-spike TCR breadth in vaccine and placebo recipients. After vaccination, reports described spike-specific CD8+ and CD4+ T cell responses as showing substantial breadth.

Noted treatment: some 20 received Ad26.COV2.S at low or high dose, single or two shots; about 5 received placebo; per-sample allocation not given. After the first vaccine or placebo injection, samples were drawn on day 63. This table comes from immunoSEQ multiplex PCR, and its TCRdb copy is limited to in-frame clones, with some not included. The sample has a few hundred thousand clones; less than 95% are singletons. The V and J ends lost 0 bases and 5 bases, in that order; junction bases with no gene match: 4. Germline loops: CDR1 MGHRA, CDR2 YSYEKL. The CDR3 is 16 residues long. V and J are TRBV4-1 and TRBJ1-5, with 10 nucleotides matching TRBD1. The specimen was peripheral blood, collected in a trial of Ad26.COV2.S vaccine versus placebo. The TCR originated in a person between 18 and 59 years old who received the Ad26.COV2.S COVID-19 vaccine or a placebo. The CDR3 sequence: CASSQDGGTGDQPQHF. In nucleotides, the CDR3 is TGCGCCAGCAGCCAAGATGGAGGGACAGGGGATCAGCCCCAGCATTTT.